This T cell receptor beta chain was documented in a study of cytomegalovirus exposure and HLA in healthy donors. Amplification used 60 Vbeta primers and 13 Jbeta primers. Measured with immunoSEQ multiplex PCR; TCRdb has only the in-frame clones, and not every one. The sample lists some 110,000 clones; 60% to 85% were seen once. This clone has a single count. Germline lookup yields CDR1 GTSNPN and CDR2 SVGIG (reference sequence). This CDR3 has 12 amino acids. The V call is TRBV30, the J call TRBJ2-5; 7 bases are a match to TRBD1. Near its end, the DNA agrees better with TRBJ2-7, so the J call may be wrong. The sample taken for sequencing was PBMCs. The sequence was collected from a male donor in good health and CMV-seropositive. For the CDR3, the DNA is TGTGCCTGGACCTGGGACAGCTACGAGCAGTACTTC. Protein sequence: CAWTWDSYEQYF.